Shown below are 22 T cell receptor beta chains from a single sample sequenced in a study of cytomegalovirus exposure and HLA in healthy donors. Primers included in the PCR were 60 Vbeta and 13 Jbeta primers. Method: immunoSEQ multiplex PCR; TCRdb's copy keeps in-frame clones and lacks some. This sample yields approximately 98,000 clones, of which about 80% are seen a single time; about 10% belongs to the top ten. Source material: PBMCs. Receptors were obtained from a man between 18 and 29 years old in good health and CMV-seropositive.

The chain has TRBV5-1 and TRBJ1-1; 9 nucleotides match TRBD1. Per the germline V gene, CDR1 is SGHRS and CDR2 is YFSETQ. Losses at the gene ends were 1 base for V and 4 bases for J; bases not matched to a gene: 5. The length of the CDR3 is 15 residues. In nucleotides, the CDR3 is TGCGCCAGCAGCTTGAGGGGACAGGGACTCACTGAAGCTTTCTTT. Its translation is CASSLRGQGLTEAFF.

This clone was seen only once. The chain carries TRBV28 and TRBJ1-2, with 10 nucleotides matching TRBD1. This CDR3 has 13 residues. J lost 12 bases, V lost 5 bases, and 9 bases had no gene match. Germline V gene lookup returns CDR1 MDHEN and CDR2 SYDVKM. The CDR3, as DNA: TGTGCCAGCAGTACCTCCGGGACAGGGGACGACACCTTC. Protein: CASSTSGTGDDTF.

This chain uses TRBV28 with TRBJ2-7, with D possibly TRBD2 on 6 matching bases. This CDR3 comprises 15 residues. V gave up 3 bases and J gave up 1 base, with 13 bases separating them. From germline, CDR1 is MDHEN and CDR2 SYDVKM. Written as DNA, the CDR3 is TGTGCCAGCAGTTTCTCCGGGGGAAGGTCCTACGAGCAGTACTTC. It is translated as CASSFSGGRSYEQYF. Based on the CDR3 plus reference TRBV28 and TRBJ2-7, the full variable domain is DVKVTQSSRYLVKRTGEKVFLECVQDMDHENMFWYRQDPGLGLRLIYFSYDVKMKEKGDIPEGYSVSREKKERFSLILESASTNQTSMYLCASSFSGGRSYEQYFGPGTRLTVT.

The chain joins TRBV7-2 to TRBJ2-2; D is perhaps TRBD1 (5 bases). Germline CDR1 reads SGHTA; CDR2 reads FQGNSA. The V gene lost 3 bases and the J gene lost 4 bases, with 9 bases spanning the gap. There are 14 residues in the CDR3. Here the CDR3 reads CASSLWGSTGELFF. CDR3 DNA sequence: TGTGCCAGCAGCTTGTGGGGCAGCACCGGGGAGCTGTTTTTT. The variable domain in full, with the rest retrieved from reference TRBV7-2 and TRBJ2-2, is GAGVSQSPSNKVTEKGKDVELRCDPISGHTALYWYRQSLGQGLEFLIYFQGNSAPDKSGLPSDRFSAERTGGSVSTLTIQRTQQEDSAVYLCASSLWGSTGELFFGEGSRLTVL.

There are a few counts of this clone. CDR3 region: CATDTGELFF. CDR3 in DNA: TGCGCCACCGACACCGGGGAGCTGTTTTTT. V and J are TRBV5-1 and TRBJ2-2; D not certain. The V gene's germline CDR1 is SGHRS and CDR2 YFSETQ. V was clipped by 9 bases and J by 3 bases, with 3 bases between them. The CDR3 covers 10 residues.

The genes are TRBV18 and TRBJ2-5; possibly TRBD2 for D (6 bases). Germline loops: CDR1 KGHSH, CDR2 LQKENI. The V end lost 3 bases, the J end lost 9 bases, and 20 bases lay between the germline ends. The CDR3 runs to 15 residues. The CDR3, as DNA: TGTGCCAGCTCACCTCCGGGACGGCGGGGAGGCGCCCAGTACTTC. It specifies CASSPPGRRGGAQYF.

Turning to this clone: The germline gene is not matched at one end of the junction; a read error may be the cause. The chain employs TRBV4-2 and TRBJ2-1, with TRBD1 as a possible D gene (5 bases). This CDR3 is built from 14 residues. CDR1 and CDR2 (germline): LGHNA, YNFKEQ. CDR3 coding DNA: TGTGCCAGCAGCCAAGATGGGGCCTACAGTGAGCAGTTCTTC. Translating it yields CASSQDGAYSEQFF.

The chain links TRBV6-5 to TRBJ2-1; TRBD2 matches 11 bases. There are 15 residues in the CDR3. The V and J ends lost 5 bases and 6 bases, in that order; junction bases with no gene match: 6. The germline gives CDR1 MNHEY, CDR2 SVGAGI. This CDR3 reads CASSPLAGGFNEQFF. The CDR3 DNA follows: TGTGCCAGCAGTCCCCTAGCGGGGGGCTTCAATGAGCAGTTCTTC.

The chain is built from TRBV27 and TRBJ1-3; 10 positions agree with TRBD1. The junction had 12 bases not matched to a gene; V was cut back by 5 bases and J by 2 bases. The CDR3 consists of 18 residues. The germline V gene encodes CDR1 MNHEY and CDR2 SMNVEV (reference sequence). This CDR3 reads CASSPLTGTGVTGNTIYF. The CDR3 region has the DNA TGTGCCAGCAGTCCTTTGACCGGGACAGGGGTTACTGGAAACACCATATATTTT.

The chain uses TRBV21-1 and TRBJ2-4; no DNA check was done on the table's D call, TRBD1. TRBV21-1 corresponds to a pseudogene. This CDR3 comprises 13 residues. As DNA, the CDR3 is TGTGCCAGCAGCATTACCTCAAGACAAGTTCAGTACTTC. Residues: CASSITSRQVQYF.

The chain couples TRBV5-4 to TRBJ2-7, with D possibly being TRBD1 (5 bases). The germline gives CDR1 SGHNT, CDR2 YYREEE (reference sequence). This CDR3 has 13 amino acids. V shed 4 bases and J shed 2 bases, with 10 bases lying between them. The CDR3 here is CASSNRLTYEQYF. In DNA, the CDR3 is TGTGCCAGCAGCAACAGGTTAACCTACGAGCAGTACTTC.

The chain recombines TRBV30 with TRBJ1-6; D is uncertain. Germline V lookup: CDR1 GTSNPN, CDR2 SVGIG (reference sequence). The length of the CDR3 is 11 residues. V was trimmed by 2 bases and J by 10 bases, leaving 6 bases between them. The CDR3 bases are TGTGCCTGGAGTTCGTCCTCACCCCTCCACTTT. This sequence encodes CAWSSSSPLHF.

The gene calls are TRBV30 and TRBJ2-3; a possible D gene is TRBD2 (5 bases). With 0 bases removed from V and 1 base from J, the gap between germline ends came to 11 bases. The CDR3 runs 15 residues. Per germline, CDR1 GTSNPN and CDR2 SVGIG (reference sequence). CDR3 loop: CAWSVQAVGTDTQYF. The CDR3 bases are TGTGCCTGGAGTGTTCAAGCGGTTGGCACAGATACGCAGTATTTT.

The chain uses TRBV28 and TRBJ1-2; TRBD1 agrees at 9 bases. Looked up from germline, CDR1 is MDHEN and CDR2 is SYDVKM. The CDR3 runs 15 residues. After removal of 6 bases from V and 4 bases from J, the junction contained 9 bases not matched to a gene. The CDR3 nucleotides are TGTGCCAGCAGAAACCCACAGGGGGCGATCTATGGCTACACCTTC. It translates to CASRNPQGAIYGYTF.

The rearrangement joins TRBV5-1 to TRBJ2-2; D is unresolved. Per the germline V gene, CDR1 is SGHRS and CDR2 is YFSETQ. There are 12 residues in the CDR3. The V end lost 3 bases, the J end lost 4 bases, and 4 bases lay between the germline ends. CDR3 DNA sequence: TGCGCCAGCAGCTACGGCACCGGGGAGCTGTTTTTT. This gives the protein CASSYGTGELFF.

The chain links TRBV27 to TRBJ2-7; 7 nucleotides line up with TRBD2. Trimming took 5 bases from V and 1 from J; bases not matched to a gene: 2. Germline assignment: CDR1 MNHEY and CDR2 SMNVEV (reference sequence). The CDR3 runs to 13 residues. In DNA, the CDR3 is TGTGCCAGCAGTCCGGGACTATCCTACGAGCAGTACTTC. Translating gives CASSPGLSYEQYF.

The CDR3 DNA reads as TGTGCCATCAGCAGGGACAAGTATAGCAATCAGCCCCAGCATTTT. Its protein is CAISRDKYSNQPQHF. The J gene is TRBJ1-5, the V gene TRBV10-3, with a weak D call TRBD1 (6 bases). This CDR3 spans 15 amino acids. The V and J ends lost 6 bases and 0 bases respectively, with 12 bases between them. The V gene's germline CDR1 is ENHRY and CDR2 SYGVKD.

The V call is TRBV6-5, the J call TRBJ1-3; D is undetermined. Between the trimmed V and J ends, which lost 4 bases and 3 bases, there was a span of 10 bases. This CDR3 spans 14 amino acids. Looked up from germline, CDR1 is MNHEY and CDR2 is SVGAGI. The CDR3 DNA follows: TGTGCCAGCAGTTTAAGACACGTTGGAAACACCATATATTTT. It codes for CASSLRHVGNTIYF.

The chain employs TRBV5-6 and TRBJ1-1; TRBD1 is a possible D gene (6 bases). The V end was cut by 4 bases, the J end by 6 bases, with 22 bases between. CDR1 SGHDT and CDR2 YYEEEE come from the germline V gene. The CDR3 contains 16 residues. CDR3 amino acids: CASSTYRETLTAEAFF. DNA of the CDR3: TGTGCCAGCAGCACATACAGGGAAACCCTGACGGCTGAAGCTTTCTTT.

The chain is built from TRBV7-8 and TRBJ2-1; D is ambiguous. V lost 0 bases, J lost 8 bases, and 8 bases lay in between. The CDR3 spans 13 residues. Germline V gene lookup returns CDR1 SGHVS and CDR2 FQNEAQ. CDR3 sequence reads: CASSLARIYEQFF. CDR3 coding DNA: TGTGCCAGCAGCTTAGCCAGGATCTATGAGCAGTTCTTC.

The chain employs TRBV21-1 and TRBJ2-5; TRBD1, the table's D call, lacks a check against the DNA. TRBV21-1 is a known pseudogene. CDR3 length: 17 amino acids. DNA of the CDR3: TGTGCCAGCACCAACAAAGACGAGGGACAGGGGCCGGAGACCCAGTACTTC. Its translation is CASTNKDEGQGPETQYF.

The V gene is TRBV7-2, the J gene TRBJ1-2; a possible D gene is TRBD1 (6 bases). This CDR3 region has 15 residues. Between the trimmed V and J ends, which lost 3 bases and 7 bases, there was a span of 18 bases. The germline V gene has CDR1 SGHTA and CDR2 FQGNSA. The CDR3 nucleotides read TGTGCCAGCAGCTTGGCCCCGGGGGGGGCGCGTGGCTACACCTTC. Amino acids: CASSLAPGGARGYTF. Together with reference TRBV7-2 and TRBJ1-2, the CDR3 gives the full variable domain: GAGVSQSPSNKVTEKGKDVELRCDPISGHTALYWYRQSLGQGLEFLIYFQGNSAPDKSGLPSDRFSAERTGGSVSTLTIQRTQQEDSAVYLCASSLAPGGARGYTFGSGTRLTVV.